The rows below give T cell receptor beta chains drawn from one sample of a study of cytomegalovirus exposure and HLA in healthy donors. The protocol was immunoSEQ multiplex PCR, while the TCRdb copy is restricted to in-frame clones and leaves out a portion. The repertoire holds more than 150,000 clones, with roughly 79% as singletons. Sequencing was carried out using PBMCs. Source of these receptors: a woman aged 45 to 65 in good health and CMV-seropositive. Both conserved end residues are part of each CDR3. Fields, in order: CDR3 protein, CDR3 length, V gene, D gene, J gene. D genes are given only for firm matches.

CASSPRTGLSSGANVLTF | 18 | TRBV19 | TRBD1 | TRBJ2-6
CASSKLAVTEQFF | 13 | TRBV11-3 | NA | TRBJ2-1
CAWSVLSGNTIYF | 13 | TRBV30 | NA | TRBJ1-3
CAMASGRNYNEQFF | 14 | TRBV10-3 | TRBD2 | TRBJ2-1
CASSLAGINTGELFF | 15 | TRBV2 | TRBD2 | TRBJ2-2
CASSTIQGNNNQPQHF | 16 | TRBV19 | NA | TRBJ1-5
CAWSSVSFGYGYTF | 14 | TRBV30 | NA | TRBJ1-2
CASSPSLGGIGTGELFF | 17 | TRBV9 | NA | TRBJ2-2
CASSPGGARGNQPQHF | 16 | TRBV18 | NA | TRBJ1-5
CASSKSGDNQPQHF | 14 | TRBV2 | NA | TRBJ1-5
CASSNSGGADTQYF | 14 | TRBV7-6 | TRBD2 | TRBJ2-3
CASSLGGGNYGYTF | 14 | TRBV7-2 | NA | TRBJ1-2
CASSLVSGGVDEQFF | 15 | TRBV5-1 | TRBD2 | TRBJ2-1
CASSLFASGIPYEQYF | 16 | TRBV27 | TRBD2 | TRBJ2-7
CAWSAWGAEAFF | 12 | TRBV30 | NA | TRBJ1-1
CASSLERRGKTGELFF | 16 | TRBV7-2 | NA | TRBJ2-2
CASSSPVAGGVGTGELFF | 18 | TRBV27 | TRBD2 | TRBJ2-2
CASSHGLVGVGSGNTIYF | 18 | TRBV4-3 | NA | TRBJ1-3
CASSVDTARNSYEQYF | 16 | TRBV9 | NA | TRBJ2-7
CASSPGAGTRVNEQFF | 16 | TRBV5-1 | TRBD2 | TRBJ2-1
CSVTGTGAAGGYNEQFF | 17 | TRBV29-1 | TRBD1 | TRBJ2-1
CAITTEGPQGDTQYF | 15 | TRBV10-3 | TRBD1 | TRBJ2-3
CASSPGGSFGYTF | 13 | TRBV9 | NA | TRBJ1-2
CSVHRGQSDTQYF | 13 | TRBV29-1 | TRBD1 | TRBJ2-3
CASSRGEGEAFF | 12 | TRBV5-1 | NA | TRBJ1-1
CASSLRTSGSLGDTQYF | 17 | TRBV4-2 | TRBD2 | TRBJ2-3
CASSPIAGGGYNEQFF | 16 | TRBV5-1 | TRBD2 | TRBJ2-1
CASSGGRSSYNEQFF | 15 | TRBV11-3 | TRBD2 | TRBJ2-1
CASTRDREVSPLHF | 14 | TRBV7-8 | TRBD1 | TRBJ1-6
CASSSPRGRPSYEQYF | 16 | TRBV7-8 | TRBD2 | TRBJ2-7
CASSIGLADEYYNEQFF | 17 | TRBV19 | TRBD2 | TRBJ2-1
CASSGQGAINQPQHF | 15 | TRBV2 | TRBD1 | TRBJ1-5
CASSSAVGGPYNEQFF | 16 | TRBV28 | NA | TRBJ2-1
CSGGRSTDTQYF | 12 | TRBV29-1 | NA | TRBJ2-3
CASRGQVNTEAFF | 13 | TRBV2 | NA | TRBJ1-1
CASSSDRGRGDTQYF | 15 | TRBV5-4 | TRBD1 | TRBJ2-3
CASSLTGGANEKLFF | 15 | TRBV7-3 | NA | TRBJ1-4
CASGLGRGGTDTQYF | 15 | TRBV6-5 | TRBD2 | TRBJ2-3
CASSLEVGGEGTQYF | 15 | TRBV5-1 | NA | TRBJ2-3
CASSGGTGGYFTEAFF | 16 | TRBV19 | TRBD1 | TRBJ1-1
CASSVDILGTEAFF | 14 | TRBV19 | NA | TRBJ1-1
CSAGTGGLVTEAFF | 14 | TRBV29-1 | TRBD1 | TRBJ1-1
CASSQDYSHSWNTIYF | 16 | TRBV4-2 | NA | TRBJ1-3
CAITSLQGAGSGGYTF | 16 | TRBV10-3 | TRBD1 | TRBJ1-2
CASSLPGQVDSPLHF | 15 | TRBV5-4 | TRBD1 | TRBJ1-6
CSVRRQAGGLTSTDTQYF | 18 | TRBV29-1 | TRBD2 | TRBJ2-3
CASSLAGEDEQFF | 13 | TRBV5-5 | NA | TRBJ2-1
CASSQTLAGATYEQYF | 16 | TRBV14 | TRBD2 | TRBJ2-7
CASGGRAYEQYF | 12 | TRBV30 | TRBD1 | TRBJ2-7
CASSHTGDDNQPQHF | 15 | TRBV5-1 | TRBD1 | TRBJ1-5
CASSLVGSGRDEQFF | 15 | TRBV5-1 | TRBD2 | TRBJ2-1
CASAYDRGGDQPQHF | 15 | TRBV19 | TRBD1 | TRBJ1-5
CASSSRGGRATDTQYF | 16 | TRBV9 | TRBD2 | TRBJ2-3
CASSQEAASGRLYEQYF | 17 | TRBV4-3 | TRBD2 | TRBJ2-7
CASSPGQGAFANTGELFF | 18 | TRBV9 | TRBD1 | TRBJ2-2
CASSLGLAGQETQYF | 15 | TRBV5-1 | TRBD2 | TRBJ2-5
CAWSVLANGELFF | 13 | TRBV30 | NA | TRBJ2-2